Given below is one TCR beta chain in context. Its specificity is not known. The CDR3 runs to 14 residues. The germline V and J ends were trimmed by 2 bases and 2 bases, with 12 bases remaining between them. Germline V gives CDR1 DFQATT, CDR2 SNEGSKA (reference sequence). This entry belongs to a study of T-cell memory formation after mild COVID-19. Whole-study context: Largely donor-specific TCR clusters were found.

It was 5'RACE with constant-segment primers that produced the TCR alpha and TCR beta cDNA libraries, which carried sample barcodes and UMIs. TCRdb reprocessed the 5' RACE reads via MiXCR and lists one record per CDR3 protein. This table has about 600,000 distinct CDR3 sequences, approximately 21% appearing once. Study results and caveats: Specificity for SARS-CoV-2 was not confirmed among the second-wave clones peaking on day 37. Some clones that responded turned up in pre-infection memory, which suggests that cross-reactive memory joined in.

The clonotype originates from an adult woman who had mild COVID-19 (a few samples of this study predate the infection). Cell type and time point are not known. Sequencing was performed on PBMCs or a T cell subset sorted from them (not recorded which). The V and J genes are TRBV20-1 and TRBJ2-5; D is perhaps TRBD2 (5 bases). CDR3 residues: CSARKWGEQETQYF. DNA for the CDR3: TGCAGTGCTAGAAAGTGGGGAGAGCAAGAGACCCAGTACTTC.